This TCR beta chain is drawn from a study of blood T cell repertoires in COVID-19 (dated by TCRdb to the early 2020s). At the level of the whole study: Samples from collaborators originated in the United States, Italy and Spain and spanned both the acute and convalescent phases of COVID-19. Samples came from the ongoing ImmuneRACE study (first 160 participants) plus 1,254 subjects from 6 global collaborators. The sample metadata nearly always contained a de-identified subject ID, COVID-19 status, age in years and sex. The prospective study material was composed of cDNA or gDNA derived from T cells, B-cell-depleted T cells, or PBMCs. Subjects who had been exposed to COVID-19, were actively infected with it, or had recovered from it provided the deeply sampled blood TCRbeta repertoires that made up the dataset. HLA class I and class II types, where available, came from metadata supplied by the sample provider rather than from assay-based typing. The repertoires were released in a freely available public database meant as a resource for research on the immune response to SARS-CoV-2. Overall results and qualifications from the work: The quantity of clinical and demographic metadata differed by source and by participant and was supplied without curation.

TCRbeta CDR3 regions were amplified from genomic DNA by means of the immunoSEQ Assay, a bias-controlled multiplex PCR. The paper's data handling went like this. The number of nucleated cells in each sample was estimated by amplification of reference gene primers within the assay. To quantify the absolute abundance of each unique TCRbeta CDR3 rearrangement, sequence reads were collapsed and filtered. For each sample, productive Simpson clonality was calculated as the square root of Simpson's diversity index over productive rearrangements. TCRdb obtained this table from immuneACCESS and retained in-frame rearrangements with V and J assigned. These tables miss some clones; where compared with another copy, unresolved V genes account for less than half of the shortfall, and the remainder is unexplained. V and J calls plus clone size are reproduced from that table; the DNA served to infer D and trimming. The sample table records about 250,000 clones; over 70% of these occur just once. About 3% of the sample is held by the ten biggest clonotypes.

Each collaborating institution followed its own protocols to collect whole blood in K2EDTA tubes. For TCRbeta analysis, collaborator samples were shipped as frozen whole blood, as isolated PBMCs, or as DNA extracted from either sample type. A word on this clone: What this receptor recognizes is not known. Base qualities were left out, and no much larger clone turns up one base away.

The CDR3 spans 21 residues, from the cysteine through the phenylalanine. CDR3 DNA only is kept here, 63 bases in frame from base 1. Cut back by 2 bases and 0 bases, the V and J ends lie 23 bases apart. The CDR1 and CDR2 encoded by the germline V gene are MNHEY and SVGEGT. The rearranged chain carries TRBV6-2 or TRBV6-3 and TRBJ2-6; TRBD2 might be the D gene, on 6 matching bases. This receptor was taken from a woman aged 80 or over with acute or convalescent COVID-19. The sequenced sample consisted of peripheral blood. The nucleotide sequence is TGTGCCAGCAGTTACCCAGCGGGCAGCCTCAGAGTCGGCTCTGGGGCCAACGTCCTGACTTTC. It specifies CASSYPAGSLRVGSGANVLTF.